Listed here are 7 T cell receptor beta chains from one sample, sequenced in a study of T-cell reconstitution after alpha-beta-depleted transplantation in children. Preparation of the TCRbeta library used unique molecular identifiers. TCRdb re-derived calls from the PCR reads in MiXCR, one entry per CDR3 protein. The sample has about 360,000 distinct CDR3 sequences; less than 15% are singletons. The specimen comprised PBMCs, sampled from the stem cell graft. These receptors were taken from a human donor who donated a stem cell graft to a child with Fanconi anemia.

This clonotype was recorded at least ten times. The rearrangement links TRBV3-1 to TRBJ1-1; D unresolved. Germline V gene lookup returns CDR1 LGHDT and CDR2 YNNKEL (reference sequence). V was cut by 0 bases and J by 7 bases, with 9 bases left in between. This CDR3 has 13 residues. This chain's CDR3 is CASSQEGLGEAFF. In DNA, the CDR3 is TGTGCCAGCAGCCAAGAGGGGTTAGGTGAAGCTTTCTTT.

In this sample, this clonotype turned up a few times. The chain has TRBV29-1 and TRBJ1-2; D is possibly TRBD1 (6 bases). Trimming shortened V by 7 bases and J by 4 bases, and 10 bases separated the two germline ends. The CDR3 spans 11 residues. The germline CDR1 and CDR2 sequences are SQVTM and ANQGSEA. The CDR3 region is CSDDRRYGYTF. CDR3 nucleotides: TGCAGCGATGACAGGCGCTATGGCTACACCTTC.

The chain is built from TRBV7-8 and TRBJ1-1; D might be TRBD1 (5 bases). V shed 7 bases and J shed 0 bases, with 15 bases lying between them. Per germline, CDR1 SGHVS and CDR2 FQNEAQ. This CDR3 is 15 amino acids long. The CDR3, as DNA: TGTGCCAGCACCCTGCAGGGAGCTTTGAACACTGAAGCTTTCTTT. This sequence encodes CASTLQGALNTEAFF.

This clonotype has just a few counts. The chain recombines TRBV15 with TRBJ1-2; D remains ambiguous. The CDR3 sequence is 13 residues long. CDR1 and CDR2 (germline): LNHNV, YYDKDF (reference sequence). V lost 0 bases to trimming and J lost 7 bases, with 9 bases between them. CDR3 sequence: CATSRDYLAGYTF. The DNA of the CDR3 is TGTGCCACCAGCAGAGATTATCTGGCTGGCTACACCTTC.

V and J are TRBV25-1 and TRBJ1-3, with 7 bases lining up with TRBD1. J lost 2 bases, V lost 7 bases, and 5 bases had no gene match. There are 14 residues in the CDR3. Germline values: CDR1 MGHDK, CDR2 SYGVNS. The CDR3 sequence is CASTPGTAGNTIYF. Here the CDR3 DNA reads TGTGCCAGCACTCCCGGGACAGCTGGAAACACCATATATTTT.

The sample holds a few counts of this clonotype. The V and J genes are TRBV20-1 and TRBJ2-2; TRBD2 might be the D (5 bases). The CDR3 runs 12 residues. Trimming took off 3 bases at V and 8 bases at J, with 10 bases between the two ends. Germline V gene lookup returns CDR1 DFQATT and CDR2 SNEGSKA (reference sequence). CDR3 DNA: TGCAGTGCTAGGGAGTCGGGGGGGGAGCTGTTTTTT. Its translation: CSARESGGELFF.

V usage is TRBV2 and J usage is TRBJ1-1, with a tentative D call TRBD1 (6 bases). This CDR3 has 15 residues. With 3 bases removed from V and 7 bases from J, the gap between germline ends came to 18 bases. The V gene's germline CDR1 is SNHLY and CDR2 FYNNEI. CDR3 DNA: TGTGCCAGCAGTGACCAGGGGCAACCCCCGGGTGAAGCTTTCTTT. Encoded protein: CASSDQGQPPGEAFF.